Shown below are 4 T cell receptor beta chains from a single sample sequenced in a study of identical twins. TCRdb re-called the 5' RACE reads through MiXCR, storing one row per CDR3 protein. This sample has 400,000 to 650,000 distinct CDR3 sequences; approximately 22% occur once, and the top ten carry 0.8% to 1%. Separately, the same data were catalogued under a study of T cells expressing NK-cell markers.

Sequenced input: CD4+ T cells sorted from blood. These receptors came from a woman aged 18-29 years in good health.

This clonotype was counted a few times. This chain joins TRBV15 and TRBJ2-7; D unresolved. This CDR3 comprises 15 residues. The V gene's germline CDR1 is LNHNV and CDR2 YYDKDF (reference sequence). V gave up 0 bases and J gave up 5 bases, with 14 bases separating them. CDR3 bases: TGTGCCACCAGCAGAGATGGCCAGGTGTTCAACGAGCAGTACTTC. This encodes CATSRDGQVFNEQYF.

This clonotype was seen more than once but under ten times. The chain links TRBV29-1 to TRBJ1-1; the D gene is possibly TRBD1 (5 bases). The length of the CDR3 is 11 residues. Trimming pared 4 bases from V and 10 bases from J, leaving 13 bases between. Germline V gene lookup returns CDR1 SQVTM and CDR2 ANQGSEA. Here the CDR3 DNA reads TGCAGCGTTGGGGCCCGGGGGGTAGCTTTCTTT. Translating gives CSVGARGVAFF.

This chain connects TRBV9 to TRBJ1-4; D is ambiguous. V was trimmed by 0 bases and J by 6 bases, leaving 12 bases between them. Germline lookup yields CDR1 SGDLS and CDR2 YYNGEE. This CDR3 comprises 15 residues. The CDR3 region has the DNA TGTGCCAGCAGCGTAGCGGGAGTAAGAGATGAAAAACTGTTTTTT. Translation gives CASSVAGVRDEKLFF.

This chain connects TRBV14 to TRBJ1-5; no definite D call. The CDR3 length is 13 residues. Germline loops: CDR1 SGHDN, CDR2 FVKESK. Between the trimmed V and J ends, which lost 1 base and 4 bases, there was a span of 5 bases. The CDR3 region is CASSQARNQPQHF. As DNA, the CDR3 is TGTGCCAGCAGCCAAGCGAGAAATCAGCCCCAGCATTTT.